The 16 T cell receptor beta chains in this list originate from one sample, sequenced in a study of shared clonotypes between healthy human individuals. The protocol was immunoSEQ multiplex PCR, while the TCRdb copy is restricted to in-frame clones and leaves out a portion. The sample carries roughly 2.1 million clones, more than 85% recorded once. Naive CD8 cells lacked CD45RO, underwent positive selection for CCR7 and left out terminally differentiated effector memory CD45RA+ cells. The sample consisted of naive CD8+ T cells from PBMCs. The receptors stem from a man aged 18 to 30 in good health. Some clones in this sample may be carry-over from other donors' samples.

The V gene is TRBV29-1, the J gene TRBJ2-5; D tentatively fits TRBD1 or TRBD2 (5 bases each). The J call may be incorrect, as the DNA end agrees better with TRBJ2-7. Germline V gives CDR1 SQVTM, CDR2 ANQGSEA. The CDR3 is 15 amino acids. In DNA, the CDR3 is TGCAGCGTCACTCCACGGGGACCCCGTATGAACGAGCAGTACTTC. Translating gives CSVTPRGPRMNEQYF.

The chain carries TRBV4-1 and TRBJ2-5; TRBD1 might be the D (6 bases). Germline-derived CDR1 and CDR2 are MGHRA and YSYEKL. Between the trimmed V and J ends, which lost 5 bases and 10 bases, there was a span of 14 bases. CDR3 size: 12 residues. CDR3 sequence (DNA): TGCGCCAGCAGCGGAGGCAACAGGGACCAGTACTTC. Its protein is CASSGGNRDQYF.

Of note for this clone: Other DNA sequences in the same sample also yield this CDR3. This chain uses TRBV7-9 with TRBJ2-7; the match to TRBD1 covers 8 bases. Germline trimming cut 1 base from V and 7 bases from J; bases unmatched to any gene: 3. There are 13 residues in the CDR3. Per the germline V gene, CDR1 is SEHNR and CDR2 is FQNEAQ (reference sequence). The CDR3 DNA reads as TGTGCCAGCAGCTTAGACAGGGGGAGGGAGCAGTACTTC. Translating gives CASSLDRGREQYF.

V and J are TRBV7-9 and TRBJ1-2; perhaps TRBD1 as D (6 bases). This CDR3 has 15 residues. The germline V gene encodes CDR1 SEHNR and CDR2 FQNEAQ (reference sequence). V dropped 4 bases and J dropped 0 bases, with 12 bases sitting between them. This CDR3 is CASSSRQDSNYGYTF. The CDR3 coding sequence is TGTGCCAGCAGCTCCCGACAGGACTCTAACTATGGCTACACCTTC.

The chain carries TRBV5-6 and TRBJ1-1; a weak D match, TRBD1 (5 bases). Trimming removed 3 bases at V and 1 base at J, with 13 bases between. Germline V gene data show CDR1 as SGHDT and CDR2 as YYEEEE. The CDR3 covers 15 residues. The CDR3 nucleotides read TGTGCCAGCAGCTCCGGGACTTCCTCGAACACTGAAGCTTTCTTT. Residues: CASSSGTSSNTEAFF.

Here the CDR3 reads CASSQGPRTGGYEQYF. DNA for the CDR3: TGCGCCAGCAGCCAAGGCCCGAGGACAGGGGGCTACGAGCAGTACTTC. The gene calls are TRBV4-1 and TRBJ2-7, with 10 bases aligning to TRBD1. The length of the CDR3 is 16 residues. Germline V gene lookup returns CDR1 MGHRA and CDR2 YSYEKL. V shed 1 base and J 3 bases; nucleotides not matched to a gene: 6.

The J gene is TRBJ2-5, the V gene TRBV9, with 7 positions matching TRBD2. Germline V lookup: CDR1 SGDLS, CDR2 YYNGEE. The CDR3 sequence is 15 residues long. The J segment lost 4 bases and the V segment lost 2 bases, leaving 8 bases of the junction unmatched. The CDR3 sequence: CASSVSSGEGETQYF. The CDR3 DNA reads TGTGCCAGCAGCGTCTCTAGCGGAGAGGGAGAGACCCAGTACTTC.

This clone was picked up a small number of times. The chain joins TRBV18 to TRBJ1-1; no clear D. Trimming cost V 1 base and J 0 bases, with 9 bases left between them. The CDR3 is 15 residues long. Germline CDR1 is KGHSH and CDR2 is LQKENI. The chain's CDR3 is CASSPQGPMNTEAFF. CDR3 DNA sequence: TGTGCCAGCTCACCACAAGGACCCATGAACACTGAAGCTTTCTTT.

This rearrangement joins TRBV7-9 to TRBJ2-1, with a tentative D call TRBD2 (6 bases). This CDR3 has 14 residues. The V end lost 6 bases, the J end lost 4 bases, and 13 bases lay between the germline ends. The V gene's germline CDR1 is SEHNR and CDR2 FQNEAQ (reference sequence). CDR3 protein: CASRAQRGYNEQFF. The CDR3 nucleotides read TGTGCCAGCAGGGCGCAACGGGGGTACAATGAGCAGTTCTTC. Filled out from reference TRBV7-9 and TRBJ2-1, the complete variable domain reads DTGVSQNPRHKITKRGQNVTFRCDPISEHNRLYWYRQTLGQGPEFLTYFQNEAQLEKSRLLSDRFSAERPKGSFSTLEIQRTEQGDSAMYLCASRAQRGYNEQFFGPGTRLTVL.

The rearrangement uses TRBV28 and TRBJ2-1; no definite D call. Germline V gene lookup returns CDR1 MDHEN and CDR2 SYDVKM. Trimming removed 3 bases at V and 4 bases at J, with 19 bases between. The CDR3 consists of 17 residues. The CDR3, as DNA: TGTGCCAGCAGTTTGAGGTCTGGGGTTTTGGCTTACAATGAGCAGTTCTTC. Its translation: CASSLRSGVLAYNEQFF.

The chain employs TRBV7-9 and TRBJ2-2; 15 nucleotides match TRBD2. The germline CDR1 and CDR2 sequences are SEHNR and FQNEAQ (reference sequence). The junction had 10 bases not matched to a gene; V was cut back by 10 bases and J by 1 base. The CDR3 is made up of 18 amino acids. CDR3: CANRPGLAGGGNTGELFF. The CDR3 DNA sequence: TGTGCCAACCGACCGGGACTAGCGGGAGGAGGGAACACCGGGGAGCTGTTTTTT. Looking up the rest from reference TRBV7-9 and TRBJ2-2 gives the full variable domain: DTGVSQNPRHKITKRGQNVTFRCDPISEHNRLYWYRQTLGQGPEFLTYFQNEAQLEKSRLLSDRFSAERPKGSFSTLEIQRTEQGDSAMYLCANRPGLAGGGNTGELFFGEGSRLTVL.

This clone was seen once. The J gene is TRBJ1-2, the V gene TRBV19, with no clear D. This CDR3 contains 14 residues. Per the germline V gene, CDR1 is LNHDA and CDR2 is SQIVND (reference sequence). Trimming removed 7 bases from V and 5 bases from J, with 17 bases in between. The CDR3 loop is CASTPEVQNYGYTF. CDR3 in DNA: TGTGCCAGTACCCCGGAGGTTCAGAATTATGGCTACACCTTC.

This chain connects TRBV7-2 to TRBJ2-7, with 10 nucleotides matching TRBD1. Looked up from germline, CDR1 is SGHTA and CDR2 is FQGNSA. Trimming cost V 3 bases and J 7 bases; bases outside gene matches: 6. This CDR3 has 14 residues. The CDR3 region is CASSFRQGAREQYF. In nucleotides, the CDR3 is TGTGCCAGCAGCTTCCGACAGGGGGCGAGGGAGCAGTACTTC.

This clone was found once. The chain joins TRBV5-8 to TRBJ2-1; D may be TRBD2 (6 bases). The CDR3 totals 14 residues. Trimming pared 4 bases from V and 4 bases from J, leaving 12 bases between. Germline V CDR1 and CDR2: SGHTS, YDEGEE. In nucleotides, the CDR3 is TGTGCCAGCAGCCCGTTCCGGGGGTACAATGAGCAGTTCTTC. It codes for CASSPFRGYNEQFF.

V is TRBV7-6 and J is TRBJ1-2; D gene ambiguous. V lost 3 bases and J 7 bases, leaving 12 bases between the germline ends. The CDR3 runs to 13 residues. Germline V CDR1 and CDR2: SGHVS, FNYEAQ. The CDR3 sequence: CASSLAETGGYTF. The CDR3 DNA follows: TGTGCCAGCAGCTTGGCCGAGACGGGTGGCTACACCTTC.

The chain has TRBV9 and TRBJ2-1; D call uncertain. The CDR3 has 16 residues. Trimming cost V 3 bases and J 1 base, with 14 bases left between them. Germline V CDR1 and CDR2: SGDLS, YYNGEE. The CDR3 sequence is CASSAVAGSSYNEQFF. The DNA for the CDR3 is TGTGCCAGCAGCGCCGTGGCCGGGTCGTCCTACAATGAGCAGTTCTTC.